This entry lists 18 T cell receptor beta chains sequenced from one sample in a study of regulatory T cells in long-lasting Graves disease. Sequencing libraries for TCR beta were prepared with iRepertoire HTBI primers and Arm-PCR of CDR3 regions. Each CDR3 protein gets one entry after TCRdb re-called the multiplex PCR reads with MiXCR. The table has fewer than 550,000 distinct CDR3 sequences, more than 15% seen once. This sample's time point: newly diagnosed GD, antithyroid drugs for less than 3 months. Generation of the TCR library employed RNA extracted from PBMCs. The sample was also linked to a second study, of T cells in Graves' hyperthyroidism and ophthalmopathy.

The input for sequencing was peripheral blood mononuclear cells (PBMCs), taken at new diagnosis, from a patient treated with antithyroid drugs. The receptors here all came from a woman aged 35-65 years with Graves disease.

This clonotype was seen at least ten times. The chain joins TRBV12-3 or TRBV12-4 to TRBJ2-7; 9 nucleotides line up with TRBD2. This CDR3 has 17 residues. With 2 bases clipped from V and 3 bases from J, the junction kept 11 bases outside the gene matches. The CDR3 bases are TGTGCCAGCAGTTTATCTTGGGCTAGCGGGGCCCTCTACGAGCAGTACTTC. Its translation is CASSLSWASGALYEQYF.

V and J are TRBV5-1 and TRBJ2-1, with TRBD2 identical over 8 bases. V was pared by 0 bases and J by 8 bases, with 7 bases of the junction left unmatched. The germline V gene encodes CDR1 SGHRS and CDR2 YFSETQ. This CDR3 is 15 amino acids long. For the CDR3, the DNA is TGCGCCAGCAGCTTGGAACGGGGGGGCCAGGATGAGCAGTTCTTC. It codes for CASSLERGGQDEQFF. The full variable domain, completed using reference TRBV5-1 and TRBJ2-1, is KAGVTQTPRYLIKTRGQQVTLSCSPISGHRSVSWYQQTPGQGLQFLFEYFSETQRNKGNFPGRFSGRQFSNSRSEMNVSTLELGDSALYLCASSLERGGQDEQFFGPGTRLTVL.

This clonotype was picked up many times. CDR3 coding DNA: TGTGCCAGCAGCTGGGGGGCGAGGACTGAAGCTTTCTTT. Protein: CASSWGARTEAFF. V gene TRBV5-6 combines with J gene TRBJ1-1; possibly TRBD1 for D (6 bases). The V and J ends lost 3 bases and 5 bases respectively, with 11 bases between them. CDR3 length: 13 amino acids. Per germline, CDR1 SGHDT and CDR2 YYEEEE.

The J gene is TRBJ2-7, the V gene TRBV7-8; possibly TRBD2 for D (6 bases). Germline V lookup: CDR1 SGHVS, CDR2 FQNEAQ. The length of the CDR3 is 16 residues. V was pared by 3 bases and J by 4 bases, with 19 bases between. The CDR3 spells CASSFTLRRRGYEQYF. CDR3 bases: TGTGCCAGCAGCTTTACACTCAGGAGGCGGGGATACGAGCAGTACTTC.

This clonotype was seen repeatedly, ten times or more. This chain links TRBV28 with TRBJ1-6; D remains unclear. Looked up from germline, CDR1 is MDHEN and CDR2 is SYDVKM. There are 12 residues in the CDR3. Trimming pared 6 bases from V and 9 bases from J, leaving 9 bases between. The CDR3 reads CASRPLRSPLHF. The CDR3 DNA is TGTGCCAGCAGGCCATTGCGTTCACCCCTCCACTTT.

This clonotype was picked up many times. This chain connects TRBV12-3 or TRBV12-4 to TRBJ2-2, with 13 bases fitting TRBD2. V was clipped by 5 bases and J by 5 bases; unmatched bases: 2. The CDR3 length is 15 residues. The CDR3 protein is CASSPTSGGTGELFF. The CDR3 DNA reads TGTGCCAGCAGTCCGACTAGCGGGGGGACCGGGGAGCTGTTTTTT.

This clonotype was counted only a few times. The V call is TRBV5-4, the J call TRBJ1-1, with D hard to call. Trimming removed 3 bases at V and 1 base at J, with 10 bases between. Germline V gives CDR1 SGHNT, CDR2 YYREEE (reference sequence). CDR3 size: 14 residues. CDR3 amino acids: CASSYNAANTEAFF. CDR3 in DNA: TGTGCCAGCAGCTATAACGCGGCGAACACTGAAGCTTTCTTT. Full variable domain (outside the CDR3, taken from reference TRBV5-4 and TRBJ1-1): ETGVTQSPTHLIKTRGQQVTLRCSSQSGHNTVSWYQQALGQGPQFIFQYYREEENGRGNFPPRFSGLQFPNYSSELNVNALELDDSALYLCASSYNAANTEAFFGQGTRLTVV.

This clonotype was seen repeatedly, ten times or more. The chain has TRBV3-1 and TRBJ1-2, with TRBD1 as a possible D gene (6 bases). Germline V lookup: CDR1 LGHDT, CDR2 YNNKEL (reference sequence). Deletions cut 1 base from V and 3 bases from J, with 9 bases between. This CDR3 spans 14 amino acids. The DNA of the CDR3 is TGTGCCAGCAGCCAAGCGGGGGGCGACTATGGCTACACCTTC. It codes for CASSQAGGDYGYTF.

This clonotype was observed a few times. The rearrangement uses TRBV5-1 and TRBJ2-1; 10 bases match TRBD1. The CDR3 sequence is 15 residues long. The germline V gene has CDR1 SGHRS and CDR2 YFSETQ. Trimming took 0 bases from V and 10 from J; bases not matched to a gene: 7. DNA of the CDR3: TGCGCCAGCAGCTTGGGGGGACAGGGGACGGGGGAGCAGTTCTTC. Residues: CASSLGGQGTGEQFF. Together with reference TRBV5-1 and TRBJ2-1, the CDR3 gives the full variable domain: KAGVTQTPRYLIKTRGQQVTLSCSPISGHRSVSWYQQTPGQGLQFLFEYFSETQRNKGNFPGRFSGRQFSNSRSEMNVSTLELGDSALYLCASSLGGQGTGEQFFGPGTRLTVL.

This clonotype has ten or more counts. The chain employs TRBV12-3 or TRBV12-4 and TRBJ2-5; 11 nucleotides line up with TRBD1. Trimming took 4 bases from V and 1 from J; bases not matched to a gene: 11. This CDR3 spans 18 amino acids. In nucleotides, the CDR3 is TGTGCCAGCAGTTCCCCCACCGCAGGGACAGGGGGCCAAGAGACCCAGTACTTC. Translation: CASSSPTAGTGGQETQYF.

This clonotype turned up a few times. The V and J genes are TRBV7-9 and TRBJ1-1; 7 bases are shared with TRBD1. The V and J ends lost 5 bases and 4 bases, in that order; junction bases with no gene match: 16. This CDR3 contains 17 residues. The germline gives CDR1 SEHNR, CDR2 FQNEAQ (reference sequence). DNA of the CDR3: TGTGCCAGCAGCCAAGTACCGGTGGCGACAGGGATCACTGAAGCTTTCTTT. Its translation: CASSQVPVATGITEAFF.

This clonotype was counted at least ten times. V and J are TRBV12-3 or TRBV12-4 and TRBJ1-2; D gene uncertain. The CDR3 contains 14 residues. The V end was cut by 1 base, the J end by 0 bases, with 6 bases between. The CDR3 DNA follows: TGTGCCAGCAGTTTAGGACACCCTAACTATGGCTACACCTTC. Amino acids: CASSLGHPNYGYTF.

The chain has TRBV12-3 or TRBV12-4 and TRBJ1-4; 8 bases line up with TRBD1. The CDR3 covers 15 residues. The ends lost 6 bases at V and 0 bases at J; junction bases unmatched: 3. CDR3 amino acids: CASSRTGSTNEKLFF. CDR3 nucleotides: TGTGCCAGCAGCCGGACAGGGTCAACTAATGAAAAACTGTTTTTT.

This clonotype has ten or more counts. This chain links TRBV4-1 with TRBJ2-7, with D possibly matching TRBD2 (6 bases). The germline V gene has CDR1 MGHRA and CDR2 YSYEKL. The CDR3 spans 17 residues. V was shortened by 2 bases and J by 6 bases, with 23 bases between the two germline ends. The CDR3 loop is CASSQRFAGRREGEQYF. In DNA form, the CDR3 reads TGCGCCAGCAGCCAAAGGTTCGCGGGGAGGAGGGAAGGCGAGCAGTACTTC.

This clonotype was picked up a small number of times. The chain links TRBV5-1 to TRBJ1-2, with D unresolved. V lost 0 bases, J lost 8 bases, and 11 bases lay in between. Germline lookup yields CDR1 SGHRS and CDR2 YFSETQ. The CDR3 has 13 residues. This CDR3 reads CASSLDEYLGYTF. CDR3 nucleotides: TGCGCCAGCAGCTTGGACGAATACTTGGGCTACACCTTC. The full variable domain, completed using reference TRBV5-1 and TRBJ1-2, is KAGVTQTPRYLIKTRGQQVTLSCSPISGHRSVSWYQQTPGQGLQFLFEYFSETQRNKGNFPGRFSGRQFSNSRSEMNVSTLELGDSALYLCASSLDEYLGYTFGSGTRLTVV.

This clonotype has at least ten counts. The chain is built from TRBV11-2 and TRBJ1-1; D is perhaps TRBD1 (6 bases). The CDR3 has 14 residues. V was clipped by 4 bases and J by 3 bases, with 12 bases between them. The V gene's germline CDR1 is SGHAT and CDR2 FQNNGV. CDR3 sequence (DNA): TGTGCCAGCAGCTGGGGGGGCTTCTACACTGAAGCTTTCTTT. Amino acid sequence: CASSWGGFYTEAFF.

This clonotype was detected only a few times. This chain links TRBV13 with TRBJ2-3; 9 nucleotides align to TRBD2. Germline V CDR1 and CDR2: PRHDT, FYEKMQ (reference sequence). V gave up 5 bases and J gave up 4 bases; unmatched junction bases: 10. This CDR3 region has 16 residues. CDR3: CASSEGAGGGADTQYF. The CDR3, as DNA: TGTGCCAGCAGCGAAGGAGCGGGGGGAGGTGCAGATACGCAGTATTTT.

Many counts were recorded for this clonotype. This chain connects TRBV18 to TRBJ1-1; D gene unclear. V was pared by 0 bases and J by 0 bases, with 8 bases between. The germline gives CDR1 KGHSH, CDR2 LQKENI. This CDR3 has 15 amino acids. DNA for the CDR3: TGTGCCAGCTCACCACCGAACACGTTGAACACTGAAGCTTTCTTT. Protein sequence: CASSPPNTLNTEAFF.